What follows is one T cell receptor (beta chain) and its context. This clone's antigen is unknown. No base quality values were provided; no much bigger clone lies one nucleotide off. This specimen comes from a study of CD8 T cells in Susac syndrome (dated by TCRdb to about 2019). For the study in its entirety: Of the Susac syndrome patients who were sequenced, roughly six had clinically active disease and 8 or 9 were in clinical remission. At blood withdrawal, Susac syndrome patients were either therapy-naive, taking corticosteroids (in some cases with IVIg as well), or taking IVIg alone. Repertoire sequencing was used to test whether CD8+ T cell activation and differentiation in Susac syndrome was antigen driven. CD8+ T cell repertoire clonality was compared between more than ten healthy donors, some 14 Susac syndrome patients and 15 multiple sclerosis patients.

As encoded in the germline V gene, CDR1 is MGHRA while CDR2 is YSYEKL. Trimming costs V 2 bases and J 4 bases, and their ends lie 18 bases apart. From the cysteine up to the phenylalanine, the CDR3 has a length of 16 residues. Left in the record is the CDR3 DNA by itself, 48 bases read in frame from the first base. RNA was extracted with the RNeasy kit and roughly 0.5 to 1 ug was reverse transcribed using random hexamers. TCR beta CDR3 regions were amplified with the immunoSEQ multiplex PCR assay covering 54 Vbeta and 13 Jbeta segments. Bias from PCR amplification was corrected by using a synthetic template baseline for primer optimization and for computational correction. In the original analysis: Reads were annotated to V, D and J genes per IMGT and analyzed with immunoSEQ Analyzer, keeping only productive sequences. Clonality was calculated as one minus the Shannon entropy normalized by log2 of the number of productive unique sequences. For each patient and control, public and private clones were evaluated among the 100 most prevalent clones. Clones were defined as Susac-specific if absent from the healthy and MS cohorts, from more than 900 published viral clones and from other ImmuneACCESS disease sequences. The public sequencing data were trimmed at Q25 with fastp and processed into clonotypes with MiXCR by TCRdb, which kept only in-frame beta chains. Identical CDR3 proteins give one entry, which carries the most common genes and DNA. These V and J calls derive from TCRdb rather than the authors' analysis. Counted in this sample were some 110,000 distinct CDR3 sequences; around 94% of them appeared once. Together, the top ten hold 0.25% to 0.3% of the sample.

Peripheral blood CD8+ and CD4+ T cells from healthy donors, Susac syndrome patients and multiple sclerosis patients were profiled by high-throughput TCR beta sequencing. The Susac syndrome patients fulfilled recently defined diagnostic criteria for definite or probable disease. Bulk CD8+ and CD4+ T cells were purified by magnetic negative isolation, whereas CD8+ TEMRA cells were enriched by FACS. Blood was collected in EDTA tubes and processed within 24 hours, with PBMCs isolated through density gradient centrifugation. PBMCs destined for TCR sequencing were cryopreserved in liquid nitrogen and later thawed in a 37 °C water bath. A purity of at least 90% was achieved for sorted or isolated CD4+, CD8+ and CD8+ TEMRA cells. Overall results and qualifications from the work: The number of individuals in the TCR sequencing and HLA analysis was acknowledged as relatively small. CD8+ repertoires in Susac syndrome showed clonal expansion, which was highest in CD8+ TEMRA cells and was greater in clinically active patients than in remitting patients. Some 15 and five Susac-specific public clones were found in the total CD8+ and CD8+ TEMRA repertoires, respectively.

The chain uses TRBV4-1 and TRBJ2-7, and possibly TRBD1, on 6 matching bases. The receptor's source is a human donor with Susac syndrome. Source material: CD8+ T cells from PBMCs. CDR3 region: CASSQKGIGGLYEQYF. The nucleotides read TGCGCCAGCAGCCAAAAAGGAATAGGGGGTTTATACGAGCAGTACTTC.